These 14 T cell receptor beta chains were all obtained from the same sample, sequenced in a study of shared clonotypes between healthy human individuals. Here immunoSEQ multiplex PCR was the method, and the copy in TCRdb shows in-frame clones only, minus some. The top ten clones hold 0.36% of a sample with 2 million to 2.5 million clones, over 85% of them seen once. Material for sequencing was naive CD4+ T cells from PBMCs. Noted subset: CD45RA+ positively selected. The receptors come from a man between 18 and 35 years old in good health. Some clones in this sample may be carry-over from other donors' samples.

As concerns this clone: Other nucleotide sequences from this sample produce the same CDR3. CDR3 nucleotides: TGCGCCAGCAGCTTGGGGGGGAACACTGAAGCTTTCTTT. Translation: CASSLGGNTEAFF. The chain carries TRBV5-1 and TRBJ1-1; the D is unclear. The V and J ends lost 0 bases and 1 base respectively, with 4 bases between them. The CDR3 sequence is 13 residues long. Germline V gene lookup returns CDR1 SGHRS and CDR2 YFSETQ.

The V and J genes are TRBV7-6 and TRBJ1-1, with D uncertain. Deletions cut 5 bases from V and 4 bases from J, with 14 bases between. The germline V gene encodes CDR1 SGHVS and CDR2 FNYEAQ. This CDR3 has 14 amino acids. This chain's CDR3 is CASSPTNVGTEAFF. The CDR3 DNA sequence: TGTGCCAGCAGCCCGACCAATGTGGGCACTGAAGCTTTCTTT. The whole variable domain, remainder taken from reference TRBV7-6 and TRBJ1-1, is GAGVSQSPRYKVTKRGQDVALRCDPISGHVSLYWYRQALGQGPEFLTYFNYEAQQDKSGLPNDRFSAERPEGSISTLTIQRTEQRDSAMYRCASSPTNVGTEAFFGQGTRLTVV.

The chain has TRBV5-1 and TRBJ1-6; weak D call: TRBD1 (5 bases). Germline V CDR1 and CDR2: SGHRS, YFSETQ. This CDR3 comprises 14 residues. V gave up 4 bases and J gave up 8 bases, with 13 bases separating them. The CDR3 is CASSLDGGDSPLHF. The CDR3 DNA reads TGCGCCAGCAGCCTGGATGGGGGGGATTCACCCCTCCACTTT.

The rearrangement uses TRBV6-4 and TRBJ2-3; tentative D call: TRBD2 (5 bases). The CDR3 contains 13 residues. Germline V gene data show CDR1 as MRHNA and CDR2 as SNTAGT. V lost 2 bases, J lost 4 bases, and 7 bases lay in between. The CDR3 bases are TGTGCCAGCAGTGACGGACTGGCAGATACGCAGTATTTT. Its translation: CASSDGLADTQYF.

The gene calls are TRBV7-9 and TRBJ2-5; D is ambiguous. This CDR3 comprises 12 residues. V shed 7 bases and J shed 0 bases, with 6 bases lying between them. Germline assignment: CDR1 SEHNR and CDR2 FQNEAQ (reference sequence). The DNA of the CDR3 is TGTGCCAGCAAAGATTACCAAGAGACCCAGTACTTC. Translated: CASKDYQETQYF.

This clone appeared once. The chain recombines TRBV5-4 with TRBJ2-7; 8 bases agree with TRBD2. Germline trimming cut 3 bases from V and 3 bases from J; bases unmatched to any gene: 5. Germline V gene sequence: CDR1 SGHNT, CDR2 YYREEE (reference sequence). The CDR3 loop spans 14 amino acids. The CDR3 DNA sequence: TGTGCCAGCAGCTCGGCCGGGGGGGGCTACGAGCAGTACTTC. Translating it yields CASSSAGGGYEQYF.

The chain employs TRBV29-1 and TRBJ1-1; maybe TRBD1 (6 bases). With 8 bases removed from V and 8 bases from J, the gap between germline ends came to 18 bases. Germline assignment: CDR1 SQVTM and CDR2 ANQGSEA. The CDR3 has 12 residues. In DNA form, the CDR3 reads TGCAGCCCAACTATGGGGGCAGGGGAAGCTTTCTTT. It codes for CSPTMGAGEAFF.

The gene calls are TRBV5-1 and TRBJ2-1, with D perhaps assigned TRBD1 or TRBD2 (5 bases each). V was trimmed by 5 bases and J by 2 bases, leaving 11 bases between them. This CDR3 has 14 amino acids. The V gene's germline CDR1 is SGHRS and CDR2 YFSETQ. CDR3 DNA: TGCGCCAGCAGGGGGGTGTTCACCTACAATGAGCAGTTCTTC. It translates to CASRGVFTYNEQFF. The full variable domain, with the rest looked up from reference TRBV5-1 and TRBJ2-1, is KAGVTQTPRYLIKTRGQQVTLSCSPISGHRSVSWYQQTPGQGLQFLFEYFSETQRNKGNFPGRFSGRQFSNSRSEMNVSTLELGDSALYLCASRGVFTYNEQFFGPGTRLTVL.

V and J are TRBV28 and TRBJ2-1; maybe TRBD2 (5 bases). The germline V gene has CDR1 MDHEN and CDR2 SYDVKM. Trimming removed 8 bases from V and 6 bases from J, with 14 bases in between. CDR3 length equals 13 residues. CDR3 sequence reads: CASQEGWSNEQFF. DNA of the CDR3: TGTGCCAGCCAAGAGGGCTGGAGCAATGAGCAGTTCTTC.

CDR3: CASRAVGRPQYF. Written as DNA, the CDR3 is TGTGCCAGCAGAGCAGTCGGCCGCCCGCAGTACTTC. This chain links TRBV28 with TRBJ2-7; no firm D call. CDR1 and CDR2 (germline): MDHEN, SYDVKM. The CDR3 extends over 12 amino acids. Deletions cut 6 bases from V and 9 bases from J, with 15 bases between. The full variable domain, completed using reference TRBV28 and TRBJ2-7, is DVKVTQSSRYLVKRTGEKVFLECVQDMDHENMFWYRQDPGLGLRLIYFSYDVKMKEKGDIPEGYSVSREKKERFSLILESASTNQTSMYLCASRAVGRPQYFGPGTRLTVT.

The chain joins TRBV15 to TRBJ2-5; D tentatively fits TRBD1 or TRBD2 (6 bases each). Germline CDR1 reads LNHNV; CDR2 reads YYDKDF (reference sequence). The V and J ends lost 3 bases and 5 bases respectively, with 16 bases between them. This CDR3 comprises 15 residues. For the CDR3, the DNA is TGTGCCACCAGCAGGGGTTCGAGGGGGGAGGAGACCCAGTACTTC. Protein sequence: CATSRGSRGEETQYF.

The chain employs TRBV19 and TRBJ1-5; tentative D call: TRBD1 (6 bases). Germline lookup yields CDR1 LNHDA and CDR2 SQIVND (reference sequence). There are 16 residues in the CDR3. Trimming left V 5 bases short and J 5 bases short, with 19 bases between. In DNA, the CDR3 is TGTGCCAGTAGTCCCTCGGACAGTTACGGATATCAGCCCCAGCATTTT. It codes for CASSPSDSYGYQPQHF.

V usage is TRBV6-5 and J usage is TRBJ2-5; D unresolved. Germline CDR1 and CDR2: MNHEY and SVGAGI. The CDR3 has 14 amino acids. The V gene lost 0 bases and the J gene lost 7 bases, with 12 bases spanning the gap. CDR3 protein: CASSYSGPWGTQYF. The CDR3 region has the DNA TGTGCCAGCAGTTACTCCGGGCCCTGGGGGACCCAGTACTTC.

This chain uses TRBV5-4 with TRBJ1-1; D call uncertain. This CDR3 contains 14 residues. The V and J ends lost 4 bases and 11 bases respectively, with 21 bases between them. Per germline, CDR1 SGHNT and CDR2 YYREEE (reference sequence). Here the CDR3 reads CASSPGHGQQGAFF. The CDR3 nucleotides are TGTGCCAGCAGCCCCGGGCACGGGCAACAAGGGGCTTTCTTT. Using reference TRBV5-4 and TRBJ1-1 for the parts outside the CDR3, the full variable domain is ETGVTQSPTHLIKTRGQQVTLRCSSQSGHNTVSWYQQALGQGPQFIFQYYREEENGRGNFPPRFSGLQFPNYSSELNVNALELDDSALYLCASSPGHGQQGAFFGQGTRLTVV.